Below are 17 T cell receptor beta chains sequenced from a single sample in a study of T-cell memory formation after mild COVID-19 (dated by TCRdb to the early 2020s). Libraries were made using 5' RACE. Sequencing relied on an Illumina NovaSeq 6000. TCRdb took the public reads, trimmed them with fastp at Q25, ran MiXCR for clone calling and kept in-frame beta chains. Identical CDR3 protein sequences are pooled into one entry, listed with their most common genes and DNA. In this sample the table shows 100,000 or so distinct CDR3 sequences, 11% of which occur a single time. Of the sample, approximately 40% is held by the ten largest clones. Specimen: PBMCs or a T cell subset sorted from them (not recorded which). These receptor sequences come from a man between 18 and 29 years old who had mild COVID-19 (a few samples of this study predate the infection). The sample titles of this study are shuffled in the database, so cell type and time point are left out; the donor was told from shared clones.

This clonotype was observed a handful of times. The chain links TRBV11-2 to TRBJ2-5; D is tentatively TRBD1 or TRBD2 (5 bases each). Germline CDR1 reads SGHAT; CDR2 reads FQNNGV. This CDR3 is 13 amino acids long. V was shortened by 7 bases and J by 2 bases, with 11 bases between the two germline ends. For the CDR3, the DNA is TGTGCCAGCACCGGGTGGGGGCAAGAGACCCAGTACTTC. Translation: CASTGWGQETQYF.

CDR3 bases: TGTGCCAGCAGCCAAGACGGGGAAAGCTCCTATAATTCACCCCTCCACTTT. This encodes CASSQDGESSYNSPLHF. The V call is TRBV4-2, the J call TRBJ1-6; D is ambiguous. V was clipped by 0 bases and J by 0 bases, with 9 bases between them. The length of the CDR3 is 17 residues. Per germline, CDR1 LGHNA and CDR2 YNFKEQ.

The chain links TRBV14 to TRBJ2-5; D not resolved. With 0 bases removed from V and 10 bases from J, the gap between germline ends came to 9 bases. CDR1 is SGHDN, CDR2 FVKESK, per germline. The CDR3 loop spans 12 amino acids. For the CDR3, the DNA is TGTGCCAGCAGCCAAGATATGTGGTTCCAGTACTTC. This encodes CASSQDMWFQYF.

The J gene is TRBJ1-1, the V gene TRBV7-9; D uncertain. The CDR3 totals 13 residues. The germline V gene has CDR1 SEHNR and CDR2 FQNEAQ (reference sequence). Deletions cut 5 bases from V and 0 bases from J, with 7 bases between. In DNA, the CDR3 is TGTGCCAGCAGCAAGGTACTGAACACTGAAGCTTTCTTT. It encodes CASSKVLNTEAFF.

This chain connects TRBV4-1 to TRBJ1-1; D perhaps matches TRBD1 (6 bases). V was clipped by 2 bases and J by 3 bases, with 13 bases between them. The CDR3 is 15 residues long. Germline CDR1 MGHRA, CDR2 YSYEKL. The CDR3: CASSQTQGRYTEAFF. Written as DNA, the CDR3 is TGCGCCAGCAGCCAAACGCAGGGGAGGTACACTGAAGCTTTCTTT.

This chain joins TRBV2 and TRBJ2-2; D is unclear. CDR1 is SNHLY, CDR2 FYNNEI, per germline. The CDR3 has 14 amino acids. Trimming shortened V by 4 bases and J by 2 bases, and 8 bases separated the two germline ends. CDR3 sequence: CASSASENTGELFF. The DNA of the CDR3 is TGTGCCAGCAGTGCGTCGGAAAACACCGGGGAGCTGTTTTTT.

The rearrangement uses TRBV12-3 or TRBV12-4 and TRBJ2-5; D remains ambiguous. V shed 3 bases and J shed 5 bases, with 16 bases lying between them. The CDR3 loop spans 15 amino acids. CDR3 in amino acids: CASSFGYAVKETQYF. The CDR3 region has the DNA TGTGCCAGCAGTTTTGGCTATGCGGTGAAGGAGACCCAGTACTTC.

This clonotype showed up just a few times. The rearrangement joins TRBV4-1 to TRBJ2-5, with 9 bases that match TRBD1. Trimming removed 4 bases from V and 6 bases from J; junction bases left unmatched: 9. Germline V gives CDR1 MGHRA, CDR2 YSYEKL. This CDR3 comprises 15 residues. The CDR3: CASSPLPGQGQTQYF. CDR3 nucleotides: TGCGCCAGCAGCCCATTACCGGGACAGGGCCAGACCCAGTACTTC.

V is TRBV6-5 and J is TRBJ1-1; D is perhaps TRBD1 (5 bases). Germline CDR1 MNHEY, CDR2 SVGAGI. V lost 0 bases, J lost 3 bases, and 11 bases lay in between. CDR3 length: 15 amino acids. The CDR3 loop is CASSYSSGRDTEAFF. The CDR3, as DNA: TGTGCCAGCAGTTACTCTTCAGGGCGGGACACTGAAGCTTTCTTT.

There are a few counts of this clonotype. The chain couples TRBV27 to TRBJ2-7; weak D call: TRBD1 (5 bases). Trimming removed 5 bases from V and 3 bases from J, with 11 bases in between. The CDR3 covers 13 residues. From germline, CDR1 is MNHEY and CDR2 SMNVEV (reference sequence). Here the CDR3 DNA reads TGTGCCAGCAGTCCTCAGGGTTACTACGAGCAGTACTTC. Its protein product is CASSPQGYYEQYF.

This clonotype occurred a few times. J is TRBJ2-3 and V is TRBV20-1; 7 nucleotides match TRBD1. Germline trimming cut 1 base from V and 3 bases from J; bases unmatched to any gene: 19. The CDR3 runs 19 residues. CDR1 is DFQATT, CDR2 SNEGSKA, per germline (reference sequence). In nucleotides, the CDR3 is TGCAGTGCTAGAGCTGGGTGGGACGCAGGGGGAAAATTGACAGATACGCAGTATTTT. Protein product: CSARAGWDAGGKLTDTQYF.

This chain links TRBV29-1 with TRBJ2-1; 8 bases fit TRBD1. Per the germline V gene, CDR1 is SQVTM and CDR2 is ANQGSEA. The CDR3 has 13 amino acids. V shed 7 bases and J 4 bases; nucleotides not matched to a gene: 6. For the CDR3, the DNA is TGCAGCGCGCGGCAGGGGGCATACAATGAGCAGTTCTTC. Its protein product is CSARQGAYNEQFF.

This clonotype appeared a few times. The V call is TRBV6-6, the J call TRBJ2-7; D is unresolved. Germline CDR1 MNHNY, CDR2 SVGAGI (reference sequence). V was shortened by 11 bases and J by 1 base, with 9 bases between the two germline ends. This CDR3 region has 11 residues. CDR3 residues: CASTGSYEQYF. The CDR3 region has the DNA TGTGCCTCTACCGGGTCCTACGAGCAGTACTTC.

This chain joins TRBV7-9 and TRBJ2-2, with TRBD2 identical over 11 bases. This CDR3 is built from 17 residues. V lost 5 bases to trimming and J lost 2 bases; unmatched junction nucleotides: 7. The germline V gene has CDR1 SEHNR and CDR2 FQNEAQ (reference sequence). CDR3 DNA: TGTGCCAGCAGCCCCTGGACTAGCGGGTTTAACACCGGGGAGCTGTTTTTT. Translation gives CASSPWTSGFNTGELFF.

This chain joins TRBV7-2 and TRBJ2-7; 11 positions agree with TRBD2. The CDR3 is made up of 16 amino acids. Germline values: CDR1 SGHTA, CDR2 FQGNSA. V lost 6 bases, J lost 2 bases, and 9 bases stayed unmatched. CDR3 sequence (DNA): TGTGCCAGCAGGGCTGACGGGACTAGCGGACCCTACGAGCAGTACTTC. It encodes CASRADGTSGPYEQYF.

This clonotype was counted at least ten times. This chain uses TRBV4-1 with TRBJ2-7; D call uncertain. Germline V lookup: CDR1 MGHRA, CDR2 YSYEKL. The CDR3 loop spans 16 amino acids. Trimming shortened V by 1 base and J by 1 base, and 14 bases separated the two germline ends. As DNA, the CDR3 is TGCGCCAGCAGCCAAGCATTTAGACTTCAATCCTACGAGCAGTACTTC. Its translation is CASSQAFRLQSYEQYF.

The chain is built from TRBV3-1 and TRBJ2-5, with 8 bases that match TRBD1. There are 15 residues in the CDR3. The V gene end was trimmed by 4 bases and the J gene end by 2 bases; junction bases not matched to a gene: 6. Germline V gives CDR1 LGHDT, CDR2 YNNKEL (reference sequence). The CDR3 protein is CASSRGQGEQETQYF. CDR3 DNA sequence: TGTGCCAGCAGCCGAGGACAGGGTGAACAAGAGACCCAGTACTTC.